This T cell receptor (beta chain) was profiled in a study of blood T cell repertoires in COVID-19. Looking at the study overall: The United States, Italy and Spain were the sources of the acute and convalescent COVID-19 samples. T cells, B-cell-depleted T cells, or PBMCs provided the cDNA or gDNA that served as material.

The CDR3 totals 15 residues. V shed 5 bases and J 5 bases; nucleotides not matched to a gene: 3. Germline CDR1 is LNHDA and CDR2 is SQIVND (reference sequence). Those enrolled in Seattle joined during active infection and were followed longitudinally afterward. Per the authors' pipeline: Reference gene primer amplification in the assay estimated nucleated cell counts. Measured with immunoSEQ multiplex PCR; TCRdb has only the in-frame clones, and not every one. V, J and clone size derive from that table, while D and trimming were established from the DNA sequence. The table shows 150,000 to 200,000 clones, with approximately 87% occurring only once.

The clonotype was recovered from an older woman with COVID-19, enrolled during active disease. Material: peripheral blood. The chain joins TRBV19 to TRBJ2-2; 12 positions match TRBD2. The CDR3 protein is CASSFGTSGTGELFF. DNA for the CDR3: TGTGCCAGTAGTTTTGGGACTAGCGGGACCGGGGAGCTGTTTTTT.